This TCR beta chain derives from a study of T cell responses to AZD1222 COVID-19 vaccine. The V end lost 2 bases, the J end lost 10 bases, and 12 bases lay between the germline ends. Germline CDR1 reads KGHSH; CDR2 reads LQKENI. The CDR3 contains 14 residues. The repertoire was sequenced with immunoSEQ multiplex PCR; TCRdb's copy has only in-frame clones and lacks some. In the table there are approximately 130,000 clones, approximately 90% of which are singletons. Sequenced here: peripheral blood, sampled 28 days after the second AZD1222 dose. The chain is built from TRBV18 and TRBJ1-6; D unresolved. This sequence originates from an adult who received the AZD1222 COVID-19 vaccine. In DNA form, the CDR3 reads TGTGCCAGCTCACCATCGGGATATGACTCACCCCTCCACTTT. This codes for CASSPSGYDSPLHF. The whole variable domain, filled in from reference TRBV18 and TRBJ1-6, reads NAGVMQNPRHLVRRRGQEARLRCSPMKGHSHVYWYRQLPEEGLKFMVYLQKENIIDESGMPKERFSAEFPKEGPSILRIQQVVRGDSAAYFCASSPSGYDSPLHFGNGTRLTVT.